A selection of T cell receptor beta chains follows, all from one sample in a study of CD8 T cells in ankylosing spondylitis. One entry per CDR3 protein results from TCRdb running MiXCR on the 5' RACE reads. The sample carries some 330,000 distinct CDR3 sequences, around 8% recorded once. Sequencing was carried out using blood, either unsorted or a sorted T cell fraction (not recorded which). These TCRs come from a male donor with ankylosing spondylitis. Each CDR3 is given with its conserved first and last residue.

>TRBV29-1|TRBJ2-7|13
CSVEGDGAYEQYF
>TRBV7-2|TRBJ2-4|15
CASSWGDRDLDIQYF
>TRBV25-1|TRBJ2-5|15
CASSAPERIPETQYF
>TRBV6-5|TRBJ1-2|16
CASSYRDRVGNYGYTF
>TRBV5-1|TRBJ2-5|17
CASTGTANVRLGETQYF
>TRBV27|TRBJ2-1|16
CASSPLTSGVYNEQFF
>TRBV7-3|TRBJ2-5|13
CASSRDYQETQYF
>TRBV7-2|TRBJ2-1|17
CASSSGGAGGINNEQFF
>TRBV11-1|TRBJ2-7|14
CASSRLGSVNEQYF
>TRBV20-1|TRBJ1-5|16
CSARDRAGSGNQPQHF
>TRBV3-1|TRBJ1-5|13
CASSQDRVQRQHF
>TRBV7-9|TRBJ2-3|15
CASSLKREGIDTQYF
>TRBV28|TRBJ2-1|16
CASEGAPGRLNNEQFF
>TRBV20-1|TRBJ1-4|13
CSLDDATNEKLFF
>TRBV20-1|TRBJ2-4|18
CSAQNPGTGPLAKNIQYF
>TRBV5-1|TRBJ1-1|14
CASSPQFLDTEAFF